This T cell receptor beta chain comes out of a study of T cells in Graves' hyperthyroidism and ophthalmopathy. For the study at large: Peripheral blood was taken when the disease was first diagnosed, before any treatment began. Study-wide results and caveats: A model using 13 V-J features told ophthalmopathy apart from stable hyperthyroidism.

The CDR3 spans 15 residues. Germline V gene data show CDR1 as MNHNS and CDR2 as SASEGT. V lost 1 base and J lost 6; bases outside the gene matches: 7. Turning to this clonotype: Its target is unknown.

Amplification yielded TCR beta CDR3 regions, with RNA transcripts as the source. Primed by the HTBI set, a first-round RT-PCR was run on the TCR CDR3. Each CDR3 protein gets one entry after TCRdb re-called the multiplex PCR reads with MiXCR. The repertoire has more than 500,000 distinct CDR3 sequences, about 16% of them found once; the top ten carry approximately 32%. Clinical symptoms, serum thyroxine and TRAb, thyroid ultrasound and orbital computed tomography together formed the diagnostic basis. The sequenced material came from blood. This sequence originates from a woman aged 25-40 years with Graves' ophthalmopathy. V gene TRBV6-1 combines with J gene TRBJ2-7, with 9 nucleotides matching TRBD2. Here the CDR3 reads CASSEEGGSGSEQYF. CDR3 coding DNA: TGTGCCAGCAGTGAAGAAGGAGGTAGCGGGAGCGAGCAGTACTTC.